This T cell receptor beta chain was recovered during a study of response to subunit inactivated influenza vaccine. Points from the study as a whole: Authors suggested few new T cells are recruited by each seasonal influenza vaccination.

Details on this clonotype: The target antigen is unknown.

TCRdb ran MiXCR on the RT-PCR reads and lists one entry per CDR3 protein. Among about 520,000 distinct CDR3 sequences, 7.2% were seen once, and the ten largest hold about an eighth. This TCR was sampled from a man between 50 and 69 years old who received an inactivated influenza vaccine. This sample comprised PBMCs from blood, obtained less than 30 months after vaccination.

CDR3 nucleotide sequence: TGTGCCAGCAGCGCCGGGGCAGGGCTCTCCTACGAGCAGTACTTC. This encodes CASSAGAGLSYEQYF. This chain uses TRBV9 with TRBJ2-7; D possibly matches TRBD1 or TRBD2 (5 bases each). This CDR3 comprises 15 residues. Trimming left V 3 bases short and J 0 bases short, with 13 bases between. The germline gives CDR1 SGDLS, CDR2 YYNGEE.